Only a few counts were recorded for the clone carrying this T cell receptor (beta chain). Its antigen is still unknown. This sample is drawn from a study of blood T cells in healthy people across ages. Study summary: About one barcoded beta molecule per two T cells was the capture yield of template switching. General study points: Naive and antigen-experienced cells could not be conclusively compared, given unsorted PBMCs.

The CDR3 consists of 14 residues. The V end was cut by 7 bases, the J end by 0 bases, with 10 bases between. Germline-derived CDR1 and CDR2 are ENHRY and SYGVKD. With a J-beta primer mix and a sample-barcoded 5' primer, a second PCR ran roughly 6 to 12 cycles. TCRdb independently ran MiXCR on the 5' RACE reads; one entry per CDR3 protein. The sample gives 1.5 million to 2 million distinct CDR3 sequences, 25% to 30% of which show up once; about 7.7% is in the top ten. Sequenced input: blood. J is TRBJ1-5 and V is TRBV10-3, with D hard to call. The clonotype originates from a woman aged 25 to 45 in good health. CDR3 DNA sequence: TGTGCCATCAAAAGCCAAAGTAGCAATCAGCCCCAGCATTTT. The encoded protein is CAIKSQSSNQPQHF.